A selection of T cell receptor beta chains follows, all from one sample in a study of cytomegalovirus exposure and HLA in healthy donors. The protocol was immunoSEQ multiplex PCR, while the TCRdb copy is restricted to in-frame clones and leaves out a portion. Of 90,000 to 110,000 clones in the sample, more than 65% were seen once. Sample: PBMCs. These receptor sequences come from a man aged 30-40 years in good health and CMV-seronegative. Both conserved end residues are part of each CDR3. The D gene is left open where the match is weak. For some rows the clone size is stated as once, few or many, or as a class when expanded; others skip it.

clone_size j_call d_call v_call cdr3_aa cdr3_nt
. TRBJ1-1 . TRBV11-2 CASTPNRVRNTEAFF TGTGCCAGCACCCCGAACAGGGTACGGAACACTGAAGCTTTCTTT
. TRBJ2-3 . TRBV5-1 CASSLVSTGKSTDTQYF TGCGCCAGCAGCTTGGTTTCGACGGGAAAATCCACAGATACGCAGTATTTT
. TRBJ1-5 . TRBV12-5 CASGLDYQPQHF TGTGCTAGTGGTTTAGACTATCAGCCCCAGCATTTT
few TRBJ1-2 . TRBV28 CASSILNYGYTF TGTGCCAGCAGTATACTTAACTATGGCTACACCTTC
. TRBJ2-7 TRBD1 TRBV5-1 CASSLRTGSGEQYF TGCGCCAGCAGCTTAAGGACAGGATCGGGTGAGCAGTACTTC
. TRBJ1-2 TRBD1 TRBV28 CASSPDRGLGYTF TGTGCCAGCAGTCCGGACAGGGGGCTCGGCTACACCTTC
. TRBJ2-3 TRBD2 TRBV9 CASSALLAGVGETQYF TGTGCCAGCAGCGCCTTACTAGCGGGAGTAGGGGAAACGCAGTATTTT
. TRBJ2-1 TRBD1 TRBV5-1 CASSLTGGGYNEQFF TGCGCCAGCAGCTTAACAGGGGGCGGGTACAATGAGCAGTTCTTC
few TRBJ2-7 TRBD2 TRBV7-9 CASSSSWGGVTDYEQYF TGTGCCAGCAGCTCCAGTTGGGGGGGGGTAACAGACTACGAGCAGTACTTC
. TRBJ1-5 . TRBV30 CAWSDMGTQPQHF TGTGCCTGGAGTGATATGGGCACTCAGCCCCAGCATTTT
. TRBJ2-1 . TRBV14 CASSSYNEQFF TGTGCCAGCAGCTCGTACAATGAGCAGTTCTTC
. TRBJ1-1 . TRBV7-9 CASSLNSMNTEAFF TGTGCCAGCAGCTTAAACAGTATGAACACTGAAGCTTTCTTT
. TRBJ2-3 . TRBV5-1 CASSQGSESDTQYF TGCGCCAGCAGCCAGGGCAGCGAGTCAGATACGCAGTATTTT
. TRBJ2-7 . TRBV4-2 CASSQDLDNAYEQYF TGTGCCAGCAGCCAAGACTTGGACAATGCCTACGAGCAGTACTTC
. TRBJ2-7 TRBD1 TRBV28 CASSPIDRDSYEQYF TGTGCCAGCAGCCCGATTGACAGGGACTCCTACGAGCAGTACTTC
. TRBJ2-5 TRBD1 TRBV10-3 CAISGGQQGAGETQYF TGTGCCATCAGTGGGGGACAACAGGGGGCAGGGGAGACCCAGTACTTC
once TRBJ1-4 . TRBV30 CAWSPGRGNEKLFF TGTGCCTGGAGCCCGGGCAGGGGTAATGAAAAACTGTTTTTT
. TRBJ2-1 TRBD2 TRBV11-1 CASSLPAGVLGNEQFF TGTGCCAGCAGCTTGCCAGCGGGAGTGCTAGGGAATGAGCAGTTCTTC
once TRBJ2-3 TRBD1 TRBV5-1 CASSLAPVGDRVHRTQYF TGCGCCAGCAGCTTGGCCCCCGTGGGGGACAGGGTTCACAGGACGCAGTATTTT
. TRBJ2-2 . TRBV19 CASSNRITATGELFF TGTGCCAGTAGTAACCGAATCACAGCCACCGGGGAGCTGTTTTTT
. TRBJ1-5 . TRBV9 CASSPNGRNQPQHF TGTGCCAGCAGCCCGAATGGGCGCAATCAGCCCCAGCATTTT
once TRBJ2-1 . TRBV19 CASSDAAVSSYNEQFF TGTGCCAGTAGTGACGCGGCGGTGAGCTCCTACAATGAGCAGTTCTTC